The T cell receptor (beta chain) described here comes from a study of PD-1 blockade in classical Hodgkin lymphoma. Sequencing used immunoSEQ multiplex PCR; TCRdb keeps in-frame clones, though not all of them. The top ten clones hold approximately 2.6% of a sample with tens of thousands of clones, over 60% of them seen once. As for this clone: Its antigen remains unidentified.

Every patient relapsed after autologous stem cell transplantation, and brentuximab vedotin exposure varied. Magnetic negative selection was used to purify CD4+ T cells from thawed PBMCs. This CDR3 is 16 amino acids long. Germline V lookup: CDR1 SGHRS, CDR2 YFSETQ. Trimming took 4 bases from V and 0 from J, leaving 13 bases between them. Study-wide findings and caveats: While CD8+ TCR diversity did not rise significantly by C4D1, CD4+ TCR diversity did.

The material sequenced was CD4+ T cells from blood, taken at baseline. This sequence joins TRBV5-1 and TRBJ2-2; D is perhaps TRBD1 (5 bases). The sequence was obtained from a human donor with classical Hodgkin lymphoma. Here the CDR3 DNA reads TGCGCCAGCAGCCCTTCTCAGGGCTCGAACACCGGGGAGCTGTTTTTT. Translated: CASSPSQGSNTGELFF.